The source of this TCR beta chain is a study of control samples from healthy donors and cancer patients. Sequencing was performed with immunoSEQ multiplex PCR; in TCRdb, only in-frame clones are kept and a portion is missing. The sample has 200,000 or so clones; roughly 94% are singletons. V gave up 3 bases and J gave up 1 base; unmatched junction bases: 5. This CDR3 spans 15 amino acids. The germline V gene has CDR1 LGHDT and CDR2 YNNKEL (reference sequence). This receptor was taken from a man aged 45-60 years in good health. The V and J genes are TRBV3-1 (or the pseudogene TRBV3-2) and TRBJ2-7; 8 bases line up with TRBD1. The sample was blood. The CDR3 nucleotides are TGTGCCAGCAGCCAGCAAACAGGGGGTTCCTACGAGCAGTACTTC. Translation: CASSQQTGGSYEQYF.